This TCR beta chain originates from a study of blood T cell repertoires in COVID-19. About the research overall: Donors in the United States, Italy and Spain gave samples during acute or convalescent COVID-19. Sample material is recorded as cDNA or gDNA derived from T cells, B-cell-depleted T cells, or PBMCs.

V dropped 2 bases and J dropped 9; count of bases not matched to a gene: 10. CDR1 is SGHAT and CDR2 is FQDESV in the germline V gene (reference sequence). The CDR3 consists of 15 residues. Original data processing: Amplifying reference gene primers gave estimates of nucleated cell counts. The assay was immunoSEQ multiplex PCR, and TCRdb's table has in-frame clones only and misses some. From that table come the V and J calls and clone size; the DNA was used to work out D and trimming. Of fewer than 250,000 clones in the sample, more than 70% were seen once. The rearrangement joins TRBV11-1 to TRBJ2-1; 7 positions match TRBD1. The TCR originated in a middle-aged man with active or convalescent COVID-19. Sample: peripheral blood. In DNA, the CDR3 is TGTGCCAGCAGCTTAAGGCCAGGGGGATTGAGTGAGCAGTTCTTC. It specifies CASSLRPGGLSEQFF.